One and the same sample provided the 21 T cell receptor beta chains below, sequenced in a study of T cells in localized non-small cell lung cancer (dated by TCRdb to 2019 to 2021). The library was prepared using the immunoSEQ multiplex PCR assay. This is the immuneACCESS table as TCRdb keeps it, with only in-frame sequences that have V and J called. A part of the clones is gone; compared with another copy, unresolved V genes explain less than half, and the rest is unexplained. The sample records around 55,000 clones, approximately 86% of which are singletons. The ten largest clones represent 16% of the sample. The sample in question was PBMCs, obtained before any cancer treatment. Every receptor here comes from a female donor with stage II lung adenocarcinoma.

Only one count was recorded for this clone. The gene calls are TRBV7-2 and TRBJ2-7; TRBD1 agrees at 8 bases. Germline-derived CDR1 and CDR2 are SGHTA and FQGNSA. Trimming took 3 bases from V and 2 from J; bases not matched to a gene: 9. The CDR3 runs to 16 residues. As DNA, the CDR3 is TGTGCCAGCAGCTTTTTCCCCGGGGGACAGGCCTACGAGCAGTACTTC. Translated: CASSFFPGGQAYEQYF.

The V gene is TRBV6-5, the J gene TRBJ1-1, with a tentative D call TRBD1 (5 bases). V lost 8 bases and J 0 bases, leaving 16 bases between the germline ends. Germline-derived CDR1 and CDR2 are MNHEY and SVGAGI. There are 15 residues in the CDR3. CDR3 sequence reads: CASWGPLAMNTEAFF. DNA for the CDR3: TGTGCCAGCTGGGGCCCACTCGCTATGAACACTGAAGCTTTCTTT.

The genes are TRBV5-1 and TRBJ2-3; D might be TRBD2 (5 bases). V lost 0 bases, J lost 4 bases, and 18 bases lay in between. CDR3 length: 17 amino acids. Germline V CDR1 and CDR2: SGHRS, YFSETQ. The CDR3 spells CASSLASGGLNSDTQYF. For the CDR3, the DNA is TGCGCCAGCAGCTTGGCGTCGGGCGGACTCAACTCAGATACGCAGTATTTT.

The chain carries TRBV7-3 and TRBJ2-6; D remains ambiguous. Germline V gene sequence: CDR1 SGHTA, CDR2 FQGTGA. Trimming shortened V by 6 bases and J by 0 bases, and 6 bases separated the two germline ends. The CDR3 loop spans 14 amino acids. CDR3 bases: TGTGCCAGCAGAACAGACTCTGGGGCCAACGTCCTGACTTTC. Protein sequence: CASRTDSGANVLTF.

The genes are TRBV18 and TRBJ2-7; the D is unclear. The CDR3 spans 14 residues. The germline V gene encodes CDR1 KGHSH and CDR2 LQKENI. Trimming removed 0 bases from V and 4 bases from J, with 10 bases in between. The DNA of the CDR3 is TGTGCCAGCTCACCACCGGGATTCAGTTACGAGCAGTACTTC. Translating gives CASSPPGFSYEQYF.

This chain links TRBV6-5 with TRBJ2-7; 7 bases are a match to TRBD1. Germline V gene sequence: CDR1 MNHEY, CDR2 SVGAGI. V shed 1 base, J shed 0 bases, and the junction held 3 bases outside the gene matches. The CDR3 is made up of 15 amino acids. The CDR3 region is CASSYLTGSSYEQYF. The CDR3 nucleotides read TGTGCCAGCAGTTACTTGACAGGGTCCTCCTACGAGCAGTACTTC.

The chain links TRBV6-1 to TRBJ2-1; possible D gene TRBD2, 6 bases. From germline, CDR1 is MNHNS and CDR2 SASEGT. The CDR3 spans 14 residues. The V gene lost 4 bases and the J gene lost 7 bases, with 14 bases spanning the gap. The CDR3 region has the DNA TGTGCCAGCAGTGTGGGAGGCCTTCAGAATGAGCAGTTCTTC. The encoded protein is CASSVGGLQNEQFF.

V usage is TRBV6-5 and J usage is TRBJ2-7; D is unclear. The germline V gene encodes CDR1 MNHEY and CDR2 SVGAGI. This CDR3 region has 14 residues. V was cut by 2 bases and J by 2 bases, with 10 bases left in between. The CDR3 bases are TGTGCCAGCAGTTACAACGAGTACGCCTACGAGCAGTACTTC. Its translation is CASSYNEYAYEQYF.

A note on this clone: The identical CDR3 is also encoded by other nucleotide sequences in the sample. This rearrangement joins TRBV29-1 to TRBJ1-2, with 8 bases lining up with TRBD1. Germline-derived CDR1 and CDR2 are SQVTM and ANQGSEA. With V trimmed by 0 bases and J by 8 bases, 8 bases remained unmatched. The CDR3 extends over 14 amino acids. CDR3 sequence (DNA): TGCAGCGTTGAAGACCAAACAGGGGGGCGGGGCTACACCTTC. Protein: CSVEDQTGGRGYTF. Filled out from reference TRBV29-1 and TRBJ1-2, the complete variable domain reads SAVISQKPSRDICQRGTSLTIQCQVDSQVTMMFWYRQQPGQSLTLIATANQGSEATYESGFVIDKFPISRPNLTFSTLTVSNMSPEDSSIYLCSVEDQTGGRGYTFGSGTRLTVV.

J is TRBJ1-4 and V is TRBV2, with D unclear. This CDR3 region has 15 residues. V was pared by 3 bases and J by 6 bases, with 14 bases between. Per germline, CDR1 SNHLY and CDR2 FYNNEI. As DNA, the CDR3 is TGTGCCAGCAGTGATTTGGGAACGCAAGATGAAAAACTGTTTTTT. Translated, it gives CASSDLGTQDEKLFF. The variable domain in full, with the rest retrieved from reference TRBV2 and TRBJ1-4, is EPEVTQTPSHQVTQMGQEVILRCVPISNHLYFYWYRQILGQKVEFLVSFYNNEISEKSEIFDDQFSVERPDGSNFTLKIRSTKLEDSAMYFCASSDLGTQDEKLFFGSGTQLSVL.

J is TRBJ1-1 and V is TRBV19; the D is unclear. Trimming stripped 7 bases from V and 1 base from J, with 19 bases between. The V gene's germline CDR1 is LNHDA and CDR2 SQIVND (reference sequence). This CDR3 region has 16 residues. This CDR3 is CASTTSGVRPNTEAFF. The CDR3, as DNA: TGTGCCAGTACCACCTCCGGGGTTCGACCGAACACTGAAGCTTTCTTT.

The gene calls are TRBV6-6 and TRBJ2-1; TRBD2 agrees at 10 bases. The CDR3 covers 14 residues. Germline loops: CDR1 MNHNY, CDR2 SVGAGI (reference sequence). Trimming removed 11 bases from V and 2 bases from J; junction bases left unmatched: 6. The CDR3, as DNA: TGTGCCGCAGGAGCGGGGGGGCCCTACAATGAGCAGTTCTTC. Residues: CAAGAGGPYNEQFF.

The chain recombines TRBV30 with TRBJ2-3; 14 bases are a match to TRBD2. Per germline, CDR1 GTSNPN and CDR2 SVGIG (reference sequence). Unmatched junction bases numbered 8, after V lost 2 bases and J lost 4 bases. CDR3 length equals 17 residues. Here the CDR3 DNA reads TGTGCCTGGAGTCTTCCGACTAGCGGGGGGGCTCCAGATACGCAGTATTTT. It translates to CAWSLPTSGGAPDTQYF.

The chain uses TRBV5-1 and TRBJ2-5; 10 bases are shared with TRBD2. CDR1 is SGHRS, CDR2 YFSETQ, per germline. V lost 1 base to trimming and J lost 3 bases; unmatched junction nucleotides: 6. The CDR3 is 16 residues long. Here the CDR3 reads CASSLWDSGGKETQYF. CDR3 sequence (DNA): TGCGCCAGCAGCTTGTGGGATAGCGGGGGGAAAGAGACCCAGTACTTC.

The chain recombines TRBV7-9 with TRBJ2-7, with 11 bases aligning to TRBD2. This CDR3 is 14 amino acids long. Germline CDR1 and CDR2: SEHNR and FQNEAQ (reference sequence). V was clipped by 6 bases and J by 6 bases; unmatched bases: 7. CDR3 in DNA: TGTGCCAGCAGTGGTGGACTAGCGGGTAGCGAGCAGTACTTC. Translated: CASSGGLAGSEQYF.

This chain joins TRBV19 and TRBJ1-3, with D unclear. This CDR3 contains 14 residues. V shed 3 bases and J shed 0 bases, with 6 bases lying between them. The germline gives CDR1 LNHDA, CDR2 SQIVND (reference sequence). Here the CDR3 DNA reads TGTGCCAGTAGTATGGGGAGCTCTGGAAACACCATATATTTT. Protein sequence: CASSMGSSGNTIYF.

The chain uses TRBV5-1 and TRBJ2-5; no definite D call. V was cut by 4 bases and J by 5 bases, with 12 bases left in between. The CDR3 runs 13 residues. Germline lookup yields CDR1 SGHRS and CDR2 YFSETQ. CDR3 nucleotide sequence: TGCGCCAGCAGCATATCGGTGTGGGAGACCCAGTACTTC. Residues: CASSISVWETQYF.

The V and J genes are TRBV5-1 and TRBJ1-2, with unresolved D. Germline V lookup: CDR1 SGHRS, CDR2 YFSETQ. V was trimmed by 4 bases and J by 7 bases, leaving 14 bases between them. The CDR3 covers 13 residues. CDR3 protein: CASSLLGGSGYTF. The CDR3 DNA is TGCGCCAGCAGCCTCCTGGGAGGAAGTGGCTACACCTTC.

For the CDR3, the DNA is TGTGCCAGCAGTGAAATCTCAATTCAAGAGACCCAGTACTTC. Its translation: CASSEISIQETQYF. V usage is TRBV2 and J usage is TRBJ2-5, with D uncertain. CDR3 length: 14 amino acids. Germline V gives CDR1 SNHLY, CDR2 FYNNEI. V lost 2 bases and J 2 bases, leaving 9 bases between the germline ends.

The CDR3 is CASSLKSWDGEQYF. In DNA form, the CDR3 reads TGTGCCAGCAGCTTGAAGAGTTGGGATGGGGAGCAGTACTTC. This rearrangement joins TRBV5-4 to TRBJ2-7; D not certain. The V and J ends lost 1 base and 7 bases respectively, with 15 bases between them. CDR1 and CDR2 from the germline V gene are SGHNT and YYREEE (reference sequence). The CDR3 has 14 amino acids.

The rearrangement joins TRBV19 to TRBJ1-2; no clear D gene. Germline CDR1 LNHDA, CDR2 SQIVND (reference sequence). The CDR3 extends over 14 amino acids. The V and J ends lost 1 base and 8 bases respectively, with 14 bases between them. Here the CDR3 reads CASSIVSASLGYTF. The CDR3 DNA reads TGTGCCAGTAGTATAGTATCGGCGTCGCTGGGCTACACCTTC.